Here is one T cell receptor beta chain with its context. Its antigen is as yet unknown. This sample is part of a study of cytomegalovirus exposure and HLA in healthy donors. Donors likely had unrecorded immune exposures despite being nominally healthy when sampled. This CDR3 contains 20 residues. Losses at the gene ends were 5 bases for V and 1 base for J; bases not matched to a gene: 17. Looked up from germline, CDR1 is SNHLY and CDR2 is FYNNEI. Primers: 60 Vbeta forward and 13 Jbeta reverse. Assay: immunoSEQ multiplex PCR; the TCRdb copy retains only in-frame clones and omits some. This table holds about 150,000 clones, 80% found once. Study-wide findings and caveats: In vitro work confirmed that a few CMV-associated chains recognize CMV antigens. Within an earlier analysis, most TCR beta V segments proved productive either about 87% or about 30% of the time.

The material sequenced was PBMCs. The V and J genes are TRBV2 and TRBJ2-2; 9 positions match TRBD2. This TCR was recovered from a woman aged 40 to 50 in good health and CMV-seropositive. CDR3 in amino acids: CASSTNPGLAPRGNTGELFF. CDR3 nucleotides: TGTGCCAGCAGTACCAACCCGGGACTAGCCCCACGGGGGAACACCGGGGAGCTGTTTTTT.